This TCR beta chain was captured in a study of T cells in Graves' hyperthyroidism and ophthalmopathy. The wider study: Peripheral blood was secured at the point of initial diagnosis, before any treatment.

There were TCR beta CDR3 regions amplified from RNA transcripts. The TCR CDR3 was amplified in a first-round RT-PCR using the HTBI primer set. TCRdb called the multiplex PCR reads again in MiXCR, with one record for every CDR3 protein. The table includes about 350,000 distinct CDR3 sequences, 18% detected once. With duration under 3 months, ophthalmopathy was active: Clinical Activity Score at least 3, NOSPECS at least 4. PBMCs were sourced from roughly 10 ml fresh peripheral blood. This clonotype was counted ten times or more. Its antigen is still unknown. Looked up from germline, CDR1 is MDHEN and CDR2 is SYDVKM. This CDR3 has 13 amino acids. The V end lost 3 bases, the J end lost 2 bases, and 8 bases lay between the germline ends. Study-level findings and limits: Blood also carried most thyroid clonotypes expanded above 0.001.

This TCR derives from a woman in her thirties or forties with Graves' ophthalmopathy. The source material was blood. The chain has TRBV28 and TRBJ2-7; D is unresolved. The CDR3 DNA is TGTGCCAGCAGTTTCCCCTCACCCTACGAGCAGTACTTC. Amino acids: CASSFPSPYEQYF.